Shown below are 30 T cell receptor beta chains from a single sample sequenced in a study of blood T cell repertoires in COVID-19. Sequencing used immunoSEQ multiplex PCR; TCRdb keeps in-frame clones, though not all of them. The data show about 230,000 clones, with 85% to 90% seen just once and approximately 10% held by the top ten. Material: peripheral blood. These receptors all stem from a man aged 45 to 65 with COVID-19, enrolled during active disease.

The chain couples TRBV3-1 (or the pseudogene TRBV3-2) to TRBJ2-3; 8 bases are shared with TRBD2. Trimming cost V 1 base and J 3 bases; bases outside gene matches: 6. This CDR3 region has 16 residues. Germline lookup yields CDR1 LGHDT and CDR2 YNNKEL (reference sequence). The CDR3 protein is CASSQGRGGRTDTQYF. In nucleotides, the CDR3 is TGTGCCAGCAGCCAAGGCCGGGGGGGCAGGACAGATACGCAGTATTTT.

The genes are TRBV12-5 and TRBJ2-1; 7 bases map to TRBD2. Germline V gives CDR1 LGHNT, CDR2 FRNRAP. This CDR3 has 15 residues. J lost 8 bases, V lost 3 bases, and 10 bases had no gene match. The chain's CDR3 is CASGLLAGVRDEQFF. The CDR3 coding sequence is TGTGCTAGTGGTTTATTGGCGGGAGTGAGGGATGAGCAGTTCTTC. The full variable domain, rest sourced from reference TRBV12-5 and TRBJ2-1, is DARVTQTPRHKVTEMGQEVTMRCQPILGHNTVFWYRQTMMQGLELLAYFRNRAPLDDSGMPKDRFSAEMPDATLATLKIQPSEPRDSAVYFCASGLLAGVRDEQFFGPGTRLTVL.

This sequence joins TRBV5-8 and TRBJ1-5; the D is unclear. The germline CDR1 and CDR2 sequences are SGHTS and YDEGEE. V lost 3 bases, J lost 2 bases, and 15 bases lay in between. CDR3 size: 16 residues. CDR3 residues: CASSSGKLGGNQPQHF. CDR3 bases: TGTGCCAGCAGCTCGGGGAAGCTGGGAGGCAATCAGCCCCAGCATTTT.

The rearrangement uses TRBV6-2 or TRBV6-3 and TRBJ1-1; 8 positions agree with TRBD1. V gave up 4 bases and J gave up 8 bases; unmatched junction bases: 15. Germline V CDR1 and CDR2: MNHEY, SVGEGT. The CDR3 length is 16 residues. CDR3 residues: CASSLRTGRLVVEAFF. For the CDR3, the DNA is TGTGCCAGCAGTTTACGGACAGGGCGTCTCGTCGTCGAAGCTTTCTTT.

The chain couples TRBV5-8 to TRBJ2-3; maybe TRBD1 (6 bases). Germline V gene data show CDR1 as SGHTS and CDR2 as YDEGEE. This CDR3 is built from 14 residues. V was clipped by 1 base and J by 8 bases, with 14 bases between them. The DNA for the CDR3 is TGTGCCAGCAGCTTGAGCTCAGAGGGGGTTACGCAGTATTTT. It translates to CASSLSSEGVTQYF.

This clone occurred once. The J gene is TRBJ2-7, the V gene TRBV15, with TRBD1 matching over 8 bases. The trim removed 0 bases at V and 3 bases at J, leaving 4 bases unmatched. The CDR3 is 15 residues long. The germline V gene encodes CDR1 LNHNV and CDR2 YYDKDF (reference sequence). CDR3 in amino acids: CATSRDGQGGYEQYF. CDR3 nucleotide sequence: TGTGCCACCAGCAGAGACGGACAGGGCGGCTACGAGCAGTACTTC.

This chain links TRBV11-3 with TRBJ2-3, with D possibly matching TRBD1 (5 bases). V gave up 3 bases and J gave up 5 bases, with 9 bases separating them. The CDR3 has 13 residues. Germline lookup yields CDR1 SGHNT and CDR2 YENEEA. The CDR3 loop is CASSFIQGDTQYF. The CDR3 coding sequence is TGTGCCAGCAGCTTTATCCAGGGAGATACGCAGTATTTT.

The V call is TRBV3-1 (or the pseudogene TRBV3-2), the J call TRBJ2-5, with 8 bases fitting TRBD2. Unmatched junction bases numbered 7, after V lost 3 bases and J lost 4 bases. CDR1 LGHDT and CDR2 YNNKEL come from the germline V gene (reference sequence). There are 15 residues in the CDR3. The CDR3 is CASSHLSGSGETQYF. The CDR3 DNA reads TGTGCCAGCAGCCACCTGAGCGGGAGTGGAGAGACCCAGTACTTC.

The chain carries TRBV27 and TRBJ2-1; TRBD1 aligns across 7 bases. The CDR3 contains 17 residues. CDR1 MNHEY and CDR2 SMNVEV come from the germline V gene (reference sequence). V shed 8 bases, J shed 8 bases, and the junction held 21 bases outside the gene matches. The chain's CDR3 is CASLGHLPRQGGYEQFF. In DNA form, the CDR3 reads TGTGCCAGCTTGGGGCACTTACCACGACAGGGTGGGTATGAGCAGTTCTTC.

The J gene is TRBJ1-1, the V gene TRBV7-2, with 9 bases that match TRBD1. Germline values: CDR1 SGHTA, CDR2 FQGNSA. Trimming took 6 bases from V and 8 from J; bases not matched to a gene: 10. The CDR3 runs to 14 residues. The CDR3 nucleotides read TGTGCCAGCAGTCCGGGACAGGGTAATGGGGAAGCTTTCTTT. Its protein product is CASSPGQGNGEAFF.

The V and J genes are TRBV10-3 and TRBJ2-7, with D unclear. CDR3 length: 14 residues. The germline V gene encodes CDR1 ENHRY and CDR2 SYGVKD. V lost 2 bases to trimming and J lost 0 bases, with 8 bases between them. The DNA of the CDR3 is TGTGCCATCAGTGAGCAGGCCAGCTCCTACGAGCAGTACTTC. Protein sequence: CAISEQASSYEQYF.

The rearrangement uses TRBV11-2 and TRBJ1-3; D is unclear. The CDR3 is 14 amino acids. Looked up from germline, CDR1 is SGHAT and CDR2 is FQNNGV. Deletions cut 3 bases from V and 4 bases from J, with 10 bases between. CDR3 region: CASSLAQNGNTIYF. Written as DNA, the CDR3 is TGTGCCAGCAGCTTGGCCCAGAACGGAAACACCATATATTTT.

This chain joins TRBV29-1 and TRBJ1-5, with 7 positions matching TRBD1. The trim removed 4 bases at V and 5 bases at J, leaving 5 bases unmatched. CDR3 length: 13 amino acids. The germline gives CDR1 SQVTM, CDR2 ANQGSEA. The CDR3 bases are TGCAGCGTTGCGACAGGGTTGGATCAGCCCCAGCATTTT. This encodes CSVATGLDQPQHF.

This clone has more than one count but fewer than ten. The chain employs TRBV6-6 and TRBJ2-2; the match to TRBD2 covers 11 bases. V dropped 2 bases and J dropped 5; count of bases not matched to a gene: 4. Germline V lookup: CDR1 MNHNY, CDR2 SVGAGI (reference sequence). The CDR3 covers 16 residues. In nucleotides, the CDR3 is TGTGCCAGCAGTTACACTAGCGGGGGAACTACCGGGGAGCTGTTTTTT. Its translation: CASSYTSGGTTGELFF.

The gene calls are TRBV7-6 and TRBJ2-7, with 12 bases lining up with TRBD2. The CDR3 runs 15 residues. Unmatched junction bases numbered 5, after V lost 5 bases and J lost 3 bases. Germline V gene data show CDR1 as SGHVS and CDR2 as FNYEAQ. The CDR3 sequence: CASSKRTSGNYEQYF. The CDR3 DNA reads as TGTGCCAGCAGCAAAAGGACTAGCGGGAACTACGAGCAGTACTTC.

In this sample, this clone turned up once. The V and J genes are TRBV6-5 and TRBJ1-1, with 7 nucleotides matching TRBD1. The CDR3 spans 12 residues. The germline CDR1 and CDR2 sequences are MNHEY and SVGAGI. CDR3 nucleotides: TGTGCGAGCCGGGACAGCCACACTGAAGCTTTCTTT. Its translation: CASRDSHTEAFF.

J is TRBJ1-5 and V is TRBV20-1; D is perhaps TRBD1 (6 bases). Trimming removed 3 bases at V and 6 bases at J, with 18 bases between. The CDR3 runs 15 residues. Germline lookup yields CDR1 DFQATT and CDR2 SNEGSKA (reference sequence). CDR3 coding DNA: TGCAGTGCTAGTGGTTCACAGGGAGTGGGTCAGCCCCAGCATTTT. It translates to CSASGSQGVGQPQHF.

The V call is TRBV27, the J call TRBJ2-7; 7 nucleotides line up with TRBD1. From germline, CDR1 is MNHEY and CDR2 SMNVEV (reference sequence). V lost 5 bases, J lost 2 bases, and 12 bases stayed unmatched. The CDR3 length is 16 residues. In nucleotides, the CDR3 is TGTGCCAGCAGTACCCTATCCCGGGACAGAGCCTACGAGCAGTACTTC. Translated, it gives CASSTLSRDRAYEQYF.

The genes are TRBV2 and TRBJ2-2; D may be TRBD1 (6 bases). The length of the CDR3 is 15 residues. Germline CDR1 SNHLY, CDR2 FYNNEI. With 3 bases removed from V and 3 bases from J, the gap between germline ends came to 11 bases. CDR3 region: CASSESQGYTGELFF. In DNA, the CDR3 is TGTGCCAGCAGTGAGTCACAGGGATACACCGGGGAGCTGTTTTTT.

This chain joins TRBV7-3 and TRBJ2-1; 9 bases align to TRBD2. Germline V CDR1 and CDR2: SGHTA, FQGTGA. This CDR3 is built from 15 residues. The V gene end was trimmed by 2 bases and the J gene end by 7 bases; junction bases not matched to a gene: 6. The CDR3 nucleotides are TGTGCCAGCAGCTTAGCGGGAGGGCCCTTTAATGAGCAGTTCTTC. Amino acids: CASSLAGGPFNEQFF.

The chain couples TRBV18 to TRBJ1-1; 9 nucleotides agree with TRBD1. The CDR3 is 14 amino acids. V lost 4 bases and J lost 3; bases outside the gene matches: 3. Germline-derived CDR1 and CDR2 are KGHSH and LQKENI. This chain's CDR3 is CASSLRQGDTEAFF. As DNA, the CDR3 is TGTGCCAGCTCACTGAGACAGGGGGACACTGAAGCTTTCTTT.

J is TRBJ2-1 and V is TRBV6-5, with TRBD2 matching over 8 bases. V gave up 6 bases and J gave up 3 bases; unmatched junction bases: 7. Germline assignment: CDR1 MNHEY and CDR2 SVGAGI. CDR3 length equals 15 residues. The CDR3 spells CASRLAERFYNEQFF. The DNA for the CDR3 is TGTGCCAGCAGACTAGCGGAGAGATTCTACAATGAGCAGTTCTTC.

The chain carries TRBV9 and TRBJ2-7, with 7 bases aligning to TRBD2. With V trimmed by 4 bases and J by 0 bases, 7 bases remained unmatched. Per the germline V gene, CDR1 is SGDLS and CDR2 is YYNGEE. The CDR3 totals 15 residues. The CDR3 sequence: CASSPTSVSSYEQYF. The DNA of the CDR3 is TGTGCCAGCAGCCCTACTAGCGTTAGCTCCTACGAGCAGTACTTC. The full variable domain, with the rest looked up from reference TRBV9 and TRBJ2-7, is DSGVTQTPKHLITATGQRVTLRCSPRSGDLSVYWYQQSLDQGLQFLIQYYNGEERAKGNILERFSAQQFPDLHSELNLSSLELGDSALYFCASSPTSVSSYEQYFGPGTRLTVT.

The chain employs TRBV7-6 and TRBJ1-4; 8 bases agree with TRBD1. This CDR3 is built from 18 residues. Germline assignment: CDR1 SGHVS and CDR2 FNYEAQ. V trimming: 5 bases; J trimming: 2 bases; junction bases outside the gene matches: 13. The CDR3 nucleotides read TGTGCCAGCAGCCCCGAGGACAGGGCAAGCGCCACTAATGAAAAACTGTTTTTT. Amino acids: CASSPEDRASATNEKLFF.

The V call is TRBV6-6, the J call TRBJ2-1; D ambiguous. Germline V gene data show CDR1 as MNHNY and CDR2 as SVGAGI (reference sequence). V lost 0 bases and J 7 bases, leaving 7 bases between the germline ends. This CDR3 has 13 residues. CDR3 in DNA: TGTGCCAGCAGTTACTCTGGTGAGAATGAGCAGTTCTTC. This codes for CASSYSGENEQFF.

J is TRBJ1-1 and V is TRBV5-4; no clear D. Trimming took off 4 bases at V and 5 bases at J, with 9 bases between the two ends. This CDR3 is 12 amino acids long. Germline V lookup: CDR1 SGHNT, CDR2 YYREEE (reference sequence). CDR3 protein: CASSLAETEAFF. In nucleotides, the CDR3 is TGTGCCAGCAGCCTAGCTGAAACTGAAGCTTTCTTT.

The chain uses TRBV7-9 and TRBJ1-3; perhaps TRBD1 as D (5 bases). The CDR3 consists of 17 residues. Looked up from germline, CDR1 is SEHNR and CDR2 is FQNEAQ (reference sequence). Trimming cost V 5 bases and J 2 bases, with 19 bases left between them. The CDR3 sequence: CASSAPGLTTPGNTIYF. The CDR3 DNA reads TGTGCCAGCAGCGCACCGGGACTTACAACCCCTGGAAACACCATATATTTT.

The V and J genes are TRBV19 and TRBJ1-5, with 9 bases identical to TRBD1. CDR1 LNHDA and CDR2 SQIVND come from the germline V gene (reference sequence). V lost 2 bases to trimming and J lost 7 bases; unmatched junction nucleotides: 9. This CDR3 has 16 residues. DNA for the CDR3: TGTGCCAGTAGTATAATCTTTACAGGGGGCGTACAGCCCCAGCATTTT. Translated: CASSIIFTGGVQPQHF.

The chain joins TRBV19 to TRBJ2-1, with D possibly matching TRBD1 (5 bases). This CDR3 is 14 amino acids long. V was shortened by 3 bases and J by 9 bases, with 15 bases between the two germline ends. Germline CDR1 is LNHDA and CDR2 is SQIVND (reference sequence). The CDR3 protein is CASSIWQGMGEQFF. CDR3 nucleotides: TGTGCCAGTAGTATTTGGCAGGGAATGGGTGAGCAGTTCTTC.

This chain joins TRBV21-1 and TRBJ2-2; no DNA check was done on the table's D call, TRBD1. TRBV21-1 is marked as a pseudogene. CDR3 length: 14 residues. The CDR3 DNA sequence: TGTGCCAGGGACAAGTGTTGCTTGCCCGGGGAGCTGTTTTTT. Protein product: CARDKCCLPGELFF.